The present T cell receptor beta chain was sequenced within a study of shared clonotypes between healthy human individuals. Trimming took 3 bases from V and 3 from J; bases not matched to a gene: 14. Germline assignment: CDR1 MDHEN and CDR2 SYDVKM. There are 18 residues in the CDR3. As processed by the authors: Junction-only sequences without quality scores came from ImmunoSEQ, so filtering differed. Method: immunoSEQ multiplex PCR; TCRdb's copy keeps in-frame clones and lacks some. V and J calls and clone size are as listed in that table; D and trimming were resolved from the DNA. The sample yields around 320,000 clones, around 87% seen once.

The sequenced sample consisted of memory CD8+ T cells sorted from blood. As to subset: CD45RO+ cells pooled with CCR7-negative TemRA cells. The chain joins TRBV28 to TRBJ2-3; TRBD2 matches 8 bases. The receptor comes from a man younger than 35 in good health. CDR3 sequence: CASSLPLWGLDSTDTQYF. The CDR3 DNA reads TGTGCCAGCAGTTTGCCCCTTTGGGGACTAGATTCAACAGATACGCAGTATTTT.